These T cell receptor beta chains were read from a single sample in a study of cytomegalovirus exposure and HLA in healthy donors. TCRdb's copy holds only in-frame clones and misses some; the assay was immunoSEQ multiplex PCR. The data hold some 160,000 clones, with 80% observed a single time. The source material was PBMCs. All receptors come from a male donor in good health and CMV-seropositive. CDR3s include the opening cysteine and the closing phenylalanine or tryptophan. A D gene is named only where the DNA matches it firmly. Only part of the rows carry a size: once, few, many, or a class if the clone is expanded.

v_gene	d_gene	abundance	j_gene	CDR3aa	CDR3nt
TRBV6-1	.	.	TRBJ1-1	CASSLQVQGTEAFF	TGTGCCAGCAGTTTACAGGTCCAGGGCACTGAAGCTTTCTTT
TRBV11-3	TRBD1	.	TRBJ1-1	CASREGQGSGAFF	TGTGCCAGCAGAGAGGGACAGGGGTCGGGAGCTTTCTTT
TRBV28	.	.	TRBJ2-5	CASGSRIPGETQYF	TGTGCCAGCGGATCCCGGATTCCGGGAGAGACCCAGTACTTC
TRBV27	TRBD2	.	TRBJ2-2	CASSLFNPLAGGLNTGELFF	TGTGCCAGCAGTTTATTCAACCCACTAGCGGGAGGGCTGAACACCGGGGAGCTGTTTTTT
TRBV5-6	.	.	TRBJ2-5	CASSYPGQETQYF	TGTGCCAGCAGCTACCCGGGCCAAGAGACCCAGTACTTC
TRBV5-1	.	once	TRBJ2-6	CASSSTWGALSGANVLTF	TGCGCCAGCAGCTCGACGTGGGGCGCTCTTAGTGGGGCCAACGTCCTGACTTTC
TRBV7-2	.	few	TRBJ2-7	CASSSDSREQYF	TGTGCCAGCAGCTCCGACTCTCGCGAGCAGTACTTC
TRBV5-6	.	.	TRBJ2-7	CASSRDNPYEQYF	TGTGCCAGCAGCAGGGACAATCCCTACGAGCAGTACTTC
TRBV30	.	once	TRBJ1-5	CAWTATRNQPQHF	TGTGCCTGGACCGCAACTCGCAATCAGCCCCAGCATTTT
TRBV13	TRBD1	.	TRBJ2-1	CASSPGQGAFNEQFF	TGTGCCAGCAGCCCGGGACAGGGGGCTTTTAATGAGCAGTTCTTC
TRBV5-1	TRBD2	.	TRBJ2-7	CASSLGGTSGSLSYEQYF	TGCGCCAGCAGCTTGGGGGGGACTAGCGGGAGCTTATCCTACGAGCAGTACTTC
TRBV12-5	.	.	TRBJ2-1	CASGLLLAHEQFF	TGTGCTAGTGGTTTGTTACTAGCACATGAGCAGTTCTTC
TRBV28	.	.	TRBJ1-1	CASSLIPGLNTEAFF	TGTGCCAGCAGTTTAATTCCGGGGTTAAACACTGAAGCTTTCTTT
TRBV7-6	.	.	TRBJ1-3	CASSLGRLEALGNTIYF	TGTGCCAGCAGCTTAGGCAGACTAGAGGCCCTCGGAAACACCATATATTTT
TRBV9	.	once	TRBJ2-2	CASSGEGGANTGELFF	TGTGCCAGCAGCGGCGAGGGCGGGGCGAACACCGGGGAGCTGTTTTTT
TRBV7-9	TRBD1	once	TRBJ1-1	CSSSAPSGGGMNTEAFF	TGTTCCAGCAGCGCCCCTTCAGGGGGCGGCATGAACACTGAAGCTTTCTTT
TRBV11-2	TRBD1	.	TRBJ2-7	CASSRQGTYEQYF	TGTGCCAGCAGCCGACAGGGAACCTACGAGCAGTACTTC
TRBV28	.	few	TRBJ1-6	CASSPSAVVHSPLHF	TGTGCCAGCAGCCCCTCCGCGGTCGTCCATTCACCCCTCCACTTT
TRBV5-8	TRBD1	.	TRBJ2-2	CASSITIRTGKDTGELFF	TGTGCCAGCAGCATAACCATTCGGACAGGGAAGGACACCGGGGAGCTGTTTTTT
TRBV5-4	TRBD2	.	TRBJ2-7	CASSRTSGEQYF	TGCGCCAGCAGCCGGACTAGCGGGGAGCAGTACTTC
TRBV7-8	.	.	TRBJ2-7	CASSPPRAEQYF	TGTGCCAGCAGCCCCCCTAGAGCCGAGCAGTACTTC
TRBV15	.	.	TRBJ1-3	CATSRDMSSGNTIYF	TGTGCCACCAGCAGAGATATGAGCTCTGGAAACACCATATATTTT
TRBV5-1	TRBD2	.	TRBJ2-2	CASSLDGRNTGELFF	TGCGCCAGCAGCTTGGACGGGAGGAACACCGGGGAGCTGTTCTTT
TRBV18	.	.	TRBJ2-6	CASSPTGSSGANVLTF	TGTGCCAGCTCACCGACAGGCTCTTCTGGGGCCAACGTCCTGACTTTC
TRBV7-9	.	.	TRBJ2-7	CSSSLAGVRSFSYEQYF	TGTTCCAGCAGCTTAGCAGGGGTGAGGAGTTTCTCCTACGAGCAGTACTTC
TRBV6-5	.	.	TRBJ2-5	CASSYSRVKETQYF	TGTGCCAGCAGTTACTCCAGGGTGAAAGAGACCCAGTACTTC
TRBV30	TRBD2	.	TRBJ2-1	CAWRTRLADNEQFF	TGTGCCTGGAGAACCCGACTAGCGGACAATGAGCAGTTCTTC
TRBV6-5	.	.	TRBJ1-6	CASREGTASPLHF	TGTGCCAGCAGAGAAGGAACAGCTTCACCCCTCCACTTT
TRBV6-1	.	.	TRBJ2-7	CASSEAPGGYEQYF	TGTGCCAGCAGTGAAGCACCAGGGGGGTACGAGCAGTACTTC
TRBV5-1	TRBD1	many	TRBJ1-2	CASSFGTGEGYTF	TGCGCCAGCAGCTTCGGGACAGGGGAGGGCTACACCTTC
TRBV15	TRBD2	.	TRBJ2-1	CATSSMSGGFYNEQFF	TGTGCCACCAGCAGCATGTCGGGAGGATTCTACAATGAGCAGTTCTTC
TRBV18	.	few	TRBJ1-1	CASSVVNTEAFF	TGTGCCAGCTCTGTCGTGAACACTGAAGCTTTCTTT
TRBV19	.	few	TRBJ1-6	CASSPLAPGKSPLHF	TGTGCCAGTAGTCCGCTAGCCCCTGGGAAATCACCCCTCCACTTT
TRBV7-9	TRBD1	few	TRBJ1-2	CSSSLAQGDGYTF	TGTTCCAGCAGCTTAGCCCAGGGGGACGGCTACACCTTC
TRBV6-5	.	.	TRBJ2-1	CASRPQGGSYNEQFF	TGTGCCAGCAGACCGCAGGGGGGCTCCTACAATGAGCAGTTCTTC
TRBV10-3	.	.	TRBJ1-1	CATQQHTVNTEAFF	TGTGCCACCCAACAGCACACTGTGAACACTGAAGCTTTCTTT
TRBV27	.	.	TRBJ2-7	CASSLVWDSGPYEQYF	TGTGCCAGCAGTTTAGTCTGGGATAGCGGCCCCTACGAGCAGTACTTC
TRBV19	.	.	TRBJ2-1	CASSGPGVRNEQFF	TGTGCCAGTAGTGGCCCGGGGGTCAGGAATGAGCAGTTCTTC
TRBV11-3	.	.	TRBJ2-7	CASSLVLGRTYEQYF	TGTGCCAGCAGCTTAGTTCTGGGGCGTACCTACGAGCAGTACTTC
TRBV6-1	TRBD1	.	TRBJ1-4	CASSPQGYEKLFF	TGTGCCAGCAGTCCACAGGGGTATGAAAAACTGTTTTTT
TRBV11-1	.	.	TRBJ1-5	CASSLGGYQPQHF	TGTGCCAGCAGCTTAGGAGGGTATCAGCCCCAGCATTTT
TRBV6-5	.	few	TRBJ1-4	CASSAGQGGNEKLFF	TGTGCCAGCAGTGCGGGGCAGGGAGGTAATGAAAAACTGTTTTTT
TRBV6-1	.	.	TRBJ1-5	CASHPWTDGTQPQHF	TGTGCCAGTCACCCCTGGACAGATGGCACTCAGCCCCAGCATTTT
TRBV7-9	TRBD2	.	TRBJ2-1	CASSPMAGDHEQFF	TGTGCCAGCAGCCCGATGGCGGGAGACCATGAGCAGTTCTTC
TRBV5-4	TRBD1	few	TRBJ2-1	CASSSGQGANNEQFF	TGTGCCAGCAGTTCAGGACAGGGGGCCAACAATGAGCAGTTCTTC
TRBV7-6	TRBD1	once	TRBJ2-7	CASSSTGSLYEQYF	TGTGCCAGCAGCTCGACAGGGTCTCTCTACGAGCAGTACTTC
TRBV6-1	TRBD2	.	TRBJ2-7	CASRPSSGSYEQYF	TGTGCCAGCAGACCATCTAGCGGCTCCTACGAGCAGTACTTC
TRBV27	TRBD1	few	TRBJ1-6	CASSLTGGYNSPLHF	TGTGCCAGCAGTTTAACAGGGGGGTATAATTCACCCCTCCACTTT
TRBV7-9	.	few	TRBJ1-2	CSSSLDLQRLVF	TGTTCCAGCAGCTTAGATCTTCAGCGCCTCGTCTTC
TRBV4-1	.	.	TRBJ1-2	CASSQDWAGYTF	TGCGCCAGCAGCCAAGATTGGGCAGGCTACACCTTC
TRBV10-3	TRBD2	.	TRBJ2-3	CAISAGGDRSTDTQYF	TGTGCCATCAGTGCGGGAGGAGACAGAAGCACAGATACGCAGTATTTT
TRBV28	.	.	TRBJ1-4	CAITRGGDEKLFF	TGTGCCATTACCCGAGGGGGTGATGAAAAACTGTTTTTT
TRBV9	.	.	TRBJ1-4	CASSVVSFVREKLFF	TGTGCCAGCAGCGTGGTATCCTTCGTACGGGAAAAACTGTTTTTT
TRBV29-1	.	.	TRBJ2-1	CSVLSVYEQFF	TGCAGCGTTTTGAGCGTTTACGAGCAGTTCTTC
TRBV5-1	TRBD2	.	TRBJ2-7	CASSPKGGDYEQYF	TGCGCCAGCAGCCCCAAGGGAGGGGACTACGAGCAGTACTTC
TRBV4-1	TRBD1	.	TRBJ2-7	CASSQEGTGYDEQYF	TGCGCCAGCAGCCAAGAAGGGACAGGGTACGACGAGCAGTACTTC
TRBV7-2	.	.	TRBJ1-5	CASSPRDGGNQPQHF	TGTGCCAGCAGCCCTCGGGACGGGGGGAATCAGCCCCAGCATTTT